A single sample is the source of the 15 T cell receptor beta chains below, sequenced in a study of blood T cell repertoires in COVID-19. Sequencing used immunoSEQ multiplex PCR; TCRdb keeps in-frame clones, though not all of them. The table lists some 94,000 clones, roughly 85% of them singletons. The material sequenced was peripheral blood. The receptors originated from a woman aged 60 to 75 with COVID-19, enrolled during active disease.

This clone was seen just once. The V and J genes are TRBV10-3 and TRBJ1-5; D unresolved. The length of the CDR3 is 15 residues. With 3 bases removed from V and 2 bases from J, the gap between germline ends came to 11 bases. In germline, CDR1 is ENHRY, CDR2 SYGVKD. This CDR3 reads CAISDPERGNQPQHF. The CDR3 DNA reads as TGTGCCATCAGTGACCCCGAAAGAGGCAATCAGCCCCAGCATTTT.

This clone appeared a few times. At one boundary the junction diverges from the germline segment, which might be a read error. V is TRBV6-5 and J is TRBJ1-5, with 11 positions matching TRBD1. The CDR3 spans 15 residues. Per germline, CDR1 MNHEY and CDR2 SVGAGI. The CDR3: CASSYRTGGKQPQHF. DNA of the CDR3: TGTGCCAGCAGTTACAGGACAGGGGGCAAACAGCCCCAGCATTTT.

This chain links TRBV18 with TRBJ1-2; D is possibly TRBD1 (5 bases). The length of the CDR3 is 14 residues. Trimming took off 0 bases at V and 8 bases at J, with 13 bases between the two ends. CDR1 is KGHSH, CDR2 LQKENI, per germline. CDR3 nucleotides: TGTGCCAGCTCACCACCCCAGGGCGTCCGGGGCTACACCTTC. Its protein is CASSPPQGVRGYTF.

The chain uses TRBV12-5 and TRBJ2-1, with 7 positions matching TRBD1. This CDR3 region has 14 residues. Germline values: CDR1 LGHNT, CDR2 FRNRAP. The J segment lost 5 bases and the V segment lost 6 bases, leaving 7 bases of the junction unmatched. This CDR3 is CASGQGQRDNEQFF. The CDR3 DNA sequence: TGTGCTAGTGGCCAGGGACAGAGAGACAATGAGCAGTTCTTC. Variable domain in full (rest from reference TRBV12-5 and TRBJ2-1): DARVTQTPRHKVTEMGQEVTMRCQPILGHNTVFWYRQTMMQGLELLAYFRNRAPLDDSGMPKDRFSAEMPDATLATLKIQPSEPRDSAVYFCASGQGQRDNEQFFGPGTRLTVL.

The chain employs TRBV10-1 and TRBJ1-2; possibly TRBD1 for D (5 bases). Germline assignment: CDR1 WNHNN and CDR2 SYGVQD (reference sequence). The CDR3 totals 18 residues. With 2 bases removed from V and 4 bases from J, the gap between germline ends came to 23 bases. CDR3 amino acids: CASSEGQKGRGDSYGYTF. In nucleotides, the CDR3 is TGCGCCAGCAGTGAGGGTCAGAAGGGGCGAGGGGACTCCTATGGCTACACCTTC.

The count of this clone is one. The chain has TRBV7-2 and TRBJ2-7, with 8 bases matching TRBD2. The CDR3 totals 14 residues. V gave up 5 bases and J gave up 2 bases; unmatched junction bases: 5. From germline, CDR1 is SGHTA and CDR2 FQGNSA. CDR3 bases: TGTGCCAGCAGCCCCGGGGGGGACCCCTACGAGCAGTACTTC. Protein sequence: CASSPGGDPYEQYF.

The chain is built from TRBV5-1 and TRBJ1-2; 7 bases are shared with TRBD1. There are 14 residues in the CDR3. The trim removed 0 bases at V and 4 bases at J, leaving 3 bases unmatched. Germline assignment: CDR1 SGHRS and CDR2 YFSETQ. The CDR3 here is CASSLATGAYGYTF. The CDR3 coding sequence is TGCGCCAGCAGCTTGGCAACAGGGGCCTATGGCTACACCTTC.

This chain links TRBV9 with TRBJ2-5, with 8 bases fitting TRBD2. This CDR3 region has 15 residues. Germline-derived CDR1 and CDR2 are SGDLS and YYNGEE. J gave up 5 bases and V 0 bases, and 6 bases lay outside the gene matches. CDR3: CASSVAGGARETQYF. For the CDR3, the DNA is TGTGCCAGCAGCGTAGCCGGGGGGGCACGGGAGACCCAGTACTTC.

The chain couples TRBV5-1 to TRBJ2-6; D unresolved. V was cut by 4 bases and J by 4 bases, with 12 bases left in between. Per the germline V gene, CDR1 is SGHRS and CDR2 is YFSETQ. This CDR3 contains 15 residues. The CDR3 coding sequence is TGCGCCAGCAGCGCCCAGGTCTCCGGGGCCAACGTCCTGACTTTC. Translated: CASSAQVSGANVLTF.

The J gene is TRBJ2-4, the V gene TRBV24-1; D gene unclear. Trimming left V 3 bases short and J 1 base short, with 9 bases between. Germline V CDR1 and CDR2: KGHDR, SFDVKD. This CDR3 has 15 residues. CDR3 nucleotides: TGTGCCACCAGTGATCCAACCCGGGCCAAAAACATTCAGTACTTC. Residues: CATSDPTRAKNIQYF.

CDR3 in amino acids: CASSQGEGYTF. As DNA, the CDR3 is TGTGCCAGCAGCCAAGGAGAAGGCTACACCTTC. The V call is TRBV3-1 (or the pseudogene TRBV3-2), the J call TRBJ1-2, with no clear D. Germline V gives CDR1 LGHDT, CDR2 YNNKEL (reference sequence). The CDR3 contains 11 residues. V lost 1 base, J lost 8 bases, and 5 bases lay in between.

The gene calls are TRBV3-1 (or the pseudogene TRBV3-2) and TRBJ2-7; 7 bases fit TRBD2. Unmatched junction bases numbered 7, after V lost 1 base and J lost 1 base. CDR3 length: 16 amino acids. Germline CDR1 reads LGHDT; CDR2 reads YNNKEL (reference sequence). The CDR3 nucleotides are TGTGCCAGCAGCCAAGGTTGGGCTAGCGGATCCTACGAGCAGTACTTC. Translated: CASSQGWASGSYEQYF.

The chain joins TRBV28 to TRBJ2-5; TRBD2 might be the D (5 bases). Between the trimmed V and J ends, which lost 7 bases and 0 bases, there was a span of 15 bases. Germline CDR1 and CDR2: MDHEN and SYDVKM. This CDR3 contains 15 residues. The DNA of the CDR3 is TGTGCCAGCAATGGTAGGACTGAGTACCAAGAGACCCAGTACTTC. Its translation is CASNGRTEYQETQYF.

This clone was recorded only once. The chain carries TRBV3-1 (or the pseudogene TRBV3-2) and TRBJ2-7, with TRBD1 matching 9 bases. The CDR3 covers 15 residues. The V and J ends lost 2 bases and 5 bases, in that order; junction bases with no gene match: 7. Germline V gene data show CDR1 as LGHDT and CDR2 as YNNKEL (reference sequence). In nucleotides, the CDR3 is TGTGCCAGCAGCCAACACGGACAGGGGAGGAACGAGCAGTACTTC. Amino acid sequence: CASSQHGQGRNEQYF.

This clone turned up a few times. The chain couples TRBV28 to TRBJ1-5; D remains unclear. There are 12 residues in the CDR3. Germline values: CDR1 MDHEN, CDR2 SYDVKM. The germline V and J ends were trimmed by 2 bases and 6 bases, with 5 bases remaining between them. The CDR3: CASSLPLQPQHF. In DNA form, the CDR3 reads TGTGCCAGCAGTTTACCCCTTCAGCCCCAGCATTTT.